These T cell receptor beta chains were read from a single sample in a study of Ad26.COV2.S vaccination and SARS-CoV-2 variants. TCRdb's table, derived via immunoSEQ multiplex PCR, lists solely in-frame clones and lacks some. Of around 400,000 clones in the sample, 75% to 90% were seen once. This specimen consisted of peripheral blood, obtained in a trial of Ad26.COV2.S vaccine versus placebo. The receptors were sampled from a person between 18 and 65 years old who received the Ad26.COV2.S COVID-19 vaccine or a placebo. Each CDR3 is given with its conserved first and last residue. A D gene is named only where the DNA matches it firmly. A row's size may be missing; if present it is once, few, many or a size class.

j_gene | abundance | d_gene | v_gene | CDR3nt | CDR3aa
TRBJ1-4 | NA | TRBD1 | TRBV6-5 | TGTGCCAGCAGTAGACAGGGGGCGAATGAAAAACTGTTTTTT | CASSRQGANEKLFF
TRBJ2-3 | NA | TRBD2 | TRBV19 | TGTGCCAGTAGTATACCTGGGGGGGGTGCAGGGGATACGCAGTATTTT | CASSIPGGGAGDTQYF
TRBJ2-1 | NA | TRBD1 | TRBV9 | TGTGCCAGCAGCGTTACAGGGGGATCCTACAATGAGCAGTTCTTC | CASSVTGGSYNEQFF
TRBJ2-5 | NA | NA | TRBV5-4 | TGTGCCAGCCTCGCGGGGACGGACCAAGAGACCCAGTACTTC | CASLAGTDQETQYF
TRBJ1-3 | NA | NA | TRBV27 | TGTGCCAGCAGCAAAAGGCCGCCCGGGGGCCTCTCTGGAAACACCATATATTTT | CASSKRPPGGLSGNTIYF
TRBJ1-6 | NA | NA | TRBV19 | TGTGCCAGTAGTATAGGGGATTCACCCCTCCACTTT | CASSIGDSPLHF
TRBJ2-2 | NA | TRBD2 | TRBV28 | TGTGCCAGCACGACTAGCGGGAAGTCCGGGGAGCTGTTTTTT | CASTTSGKSGELFF
TRBJ1-6 | NA | NA | TRBV10-1 | TGCGCCAGCAGTCACCGGGACCCACGGCGTTCACCCCTCCACTTT | CASSHRDPRRSPLHF
TRBJ2-3 | NA | NA | TRBV5-4 | TGTGCCAGCAGCCGGACACCGGACGTGAGGAGCACAGATACGCAGTATTTT | CASSRTPDVRSTDTQYF
TRBJ2-3 | NA | NA | TRBV24-1 | TGTGCCACCAGTGAGGTCGGCCTCACAGATACGCAGTATTTT | CATSEVGLTDTQYF
TRBJ2-7 | few | NA | TRBV7-2 | TGTGCCAGCAGACCGCTGCAGCCTTCCTACGAGCAGTACTTC | CASRPLQPSYEQYF
TRBJ1-3 | NA | NA | TRBV9 | TGTGCCAGCAGCGTAGTAGGGTCTGGAAACACCATATATTTT | CASSVVGSGNTIYF
TRBJ2-7 | NA | TRBD1 | TRBV4-1 | TGCGCCAGCAGCCAAGGTAATACAGGGGGATACGAGCAGTACTTC | CASSQGNTGGYEQYF
TRBJ1-4 | NA | NA | TRBV6-5 | TGTGCCAGCAGTTACTCGTATCGAAATGAAAAACTGTTTTTT | CASSYSYRNEKLFF
TRBJ2-1 | NA | NA | TRBV5-6 | TGTGCCAGCAGCTTGACCTTTAACAATGAGCAGTTCTTC | CASSLTFNNEQFF
TRBJ2-7 | NA | NA | TRBV12-3/TRBV12-4 | TGTGCCAGCAGCAGGGGATCCTACGAGCAGTACTTC | CASSRGSYEQYF
TRBJ2-7 | NA | NA | TRBV5-6 | TGTGCCAGCAGCTTCGGCGTAAGCTCCTACGAGCAGTACTTC | CASSFGVSSYEQYF
TRBJ2-7 | NA | NA | TRBV4-3 | TGCGCCAGCAGCCAAGATGTACAGACCTCCTCCTACGAGCAGTACTTC | CASSQDVQTSSYEQYF
TRBJ1-6 | NA | NA | TRBV11-2 | TGTGCCAGCAGCTTACTTGAAGTGTTCAGGGAGAATTCACCCCTCCACTTT | CASSLLEVFRENSPLHF
TRBJ1-2 | NA | TRBD1 | TRBV5-1 | TGCGCCAGCAGGGGGACAGGGAATGGCTACACCTTC | CASRGTGNGYTF
TRBJ1-2 | few | NA | TRBV7-8 | TGTGCCAGCAGCTTAGCGTCGGGGGACTATGGCTACACCTTC | CASSLASGDYGYTF
TRBJ2-7 | NA | NA | TRBV7-9 | TGTGCCAGCAGTTTGGGACGGGAGTCCTACGAGCAGTACTTC | CASSLGRESYEQYF
TRBJ1-5 | NA | TRBD1 | TRBV19 | TGTGCCCGAATCAGGGGGCGATATCAGCCCCAGCATTTT | CARIRGRYQPQHF
TRBJ1-1 | NA | NA | TRBV7-2 | TGTGCCAGCAGCCGCGTCGGGGAGGGGGCTTTCTTT | CASSRVGEGAFF
TRBJ2-3 | once | NA | TRBV28 | TGTGCCAGCAGTGTGGGGTGGGCTACGCAGTATTTT | CASSVGWATQYF
TRBJ1-5 | NA | TRBD1 | TRBV6-5 | TGTGCCAGCAGTTACTCGATTGACAGGGCCCAGCCCCAGCATTTT | CASSYSIDRAQPQHF
TRBJ1-1 | NA | NA | TRBV5-1 | TGCGCCAGCAGCTTGGAATTGAACACTGAAGCTTTCTTT | CASSLELNTEAFF
TRBJ2-1 | NA | TRBD2 | TRBV7-9 | TGTGCCAGCATGGCTAGCGGGGGGAATGAGCAGTTCTTC | CASMASGGNEQFF